The 14 T cell receptor beta chains listed next were all sequenced from one sample in a study of graft-versus-host responses after intestinal transplantation. Only in-frame clones appear in the TCRdb table, and some are missing; sequencing was by immunoSEQ multiplex PCR. The data show 70,000 to 95,000 clones, about 90% seen once. The antigens of these receptors remain unknown. The sample was unstimulated CD4+ T cells sorted from spleen or lymph node cells, taken before intestinal transplant. The source of these receptors is a human donor who received an intestinal transplant.

V and J are TRBV5-1 and TRBJ1-1; D is unresolved. The CDR3 runs 11 residues. CDR1 SGHRS and CDR2 YFSETQ come from the germline V gene. Between the trimmed V and J ends, which lost 4 bases and 3 bases, there was a span of 4 bases. This CDR3 is CASSLDTEAFF. CDR3 nucleotides: TGCGCCAGCAGCCTCGACACTGAAGCTTTCTTT.

V is TRBV5-1 and J is TRBJ2-3; 13 bases line up with TRBD2. The CDR3 length is 16 residues. CDR1 and CDR2 (germline): SGHRS, YFSETQ. Germline trimming cut 3 bases from V and 4 bases from J; bases unmatched to any gene: 5. CDR3 sequence: CASSSKLAGGPDTQYF. Written as DNA, the CDR3 is TGCGCCAGCAGCTCCAAACTAGCGGGGGGGCCAGATACGCAGTATTTT.

CDR3 DNA: TGTGCCAGCAGCTTAGTAAGCTTTCAGCCCCAGCATTTT. This encodes CASSLVSFQPQHF. The J gene is TRBJ1-5, the V gene TRBV5-8; D unresolved. The V gene's germline CDR1 is SGHTS and CDR2 YDEGEE. V lost 2 bases and J lost 6, with 9 bases in between. The CDR3 covers 13 residues. The variable domain in full, with the rest retrieved from reference TRBV5-8 and TRBJ1-5, is EAGVTQSPTHLIKTRGQQATLRCSPISGHTSVYWYQQALGLGLQFLLWYDEGEERNRGNFPPRFSGRQFPNYSSELNVNALELEDSALYLCASSLVSFQPQHFGDGTRLSIL.

The chain employs TRBV7-2 and TRBJ1-6; 7 nucleotides align to TRBD1. Trimming removed 8 bases from V and 6 bases from J; junction bases left unmatched: 10. Germline V gives CDR1 SGHTA, CDR2 FQGNSA. CDR3 length equals 15 residues. This CDR3 reads CASLPGGGGNSPLHF. The CDR3 region has the DNA TGTGCCAGCTTACCAGGGGGAGGTGGTAATTCACCCCTCCACTTT.

This clone was counted once. The chain combines TRBV11-2 with TRBJ1-2; D possibly corresponds to TRBD1 (5 bases). Germline V gene sequence: CDR1 SGHAT, CDR2 FQNNGV. The CDR3 has 14 residues. The V gene lost 1 base and the J gene lost 4 bases, with 10 bases spanning the gap. DNA of the CDR3: TGTGCCAGCAGCTTAGGGAGGGGTAGCTATGGCTACACCTTC. Its translation is CASSLGRGSYGYTF.

This chain uses TRBV2 with TRBJ2-7; 9 bases align to TRBD2. Germline V gene lookup returns CDR1 SNHLY and CDR2 FYNNEI. The CDR3 consists of 14 residues. The V and J ends lost 6 bases and 6 bases, in that order; junction bases with no gene match: 9. CDR3 nucleotide sequence: TGTGCCAGCAGCCGGACTAGCGATCCCTGCGAGCAGTACTTC. The encoded protein is CASSRTSDPCEQYF.

This chain uses TRBV19 with TRBJ2-1; D is possibly TRBD1 (5 bases). The germline V gene encodes CDR1 LNHDA and CDR2 SQIVND (reference sequence). CDR3 size: 13 residues. With 3 bases removed from V and 9 bases from J, the gap between germline ends came to 12 bases. CDR3 nucleotide sequence: TGTGCCAGTAGTATCGTAGGGGTCGGTGAGCAGTTCTTC. Translated, it gives CASSIVGVGEQFF. The full variable domain, rest sourced from reference TRBV19 and TRBJ2-1, is DGGITQSPKYLFRKEGQNVTLSCEQNLNHDAMYWYRQDPGQGLRLIYYSQIVNDFQKGDIAEGYSVSREKKESFPLTVTSAQKNPTAFYLCASSIVGVGEQFFGPGTRLTVL.

The chain carries TRBV10-3 and TRBJ1-2; D is perhaps TRBD1 (5 bases). V was shortened by 4 bases and J by 9 bases, with 15 bases between the two germline ends. The CDR3 spans 13 residues. Germline V CDR1 and CDR2: ENHRY, SYGVKD. The CDR3 loop reads CAISVGGAVSYTF. The DNA of the CDR3 is TGTGCCATCAGTGTGGGTGGGGCCGTGAGCTACACCTTC.

This rearrangement joins TRBV6-1 to TRBJ2-7, with 8 nucleotides matching TRBD2. The length of the CDR3 is 15 residues. Germline loops: CDR1 MNHNS, CDR2 SASEGT. Trimming at V came to 7 bases and at J to 3 bases, leaving 11 bases not matched to a gene. Here the CDR3 reads CASKRVSGGFYEQYF. In nucleotides, the CDR3 is TGTGCCAGCAAGCGAGTCAGCGGGGGTTTCTACGAGCAGTACTTC.

V and J are TRBV9 and TRBJ2-3; no clear D gene. This CDR3 spans 14 amino acids. The V gene's germline CDR1 is SGDLS and CDR2 YYNGEE. The V and J ends lost 0 bases and 2 bases respectively, with 7 bases between them. The CDR3 region is CASSVGWATDTQYF. The CDR3, as DNA: TGTGCCAGCAGCGTAGGGTGGGCCACAGATACGCAGTATTTT.

V is TRBV5-1 and J is TRBJ2-1, with a tentative D call TRBD2 (6 bases). Trimming removed 4 bases from V and 9 bases from J, with 17 bases in between. The CDR3 is 14 residues long. CDR1 is SGHRS, CDR2 YFSETQ, per germline. The CDR3 DNA is TGCGCCAGCAGCCTGCCCTTATCCGGGGGTGAGCAGTTCTTC. Translated, it gives CASSLPLSGGEQFF.

The CDR3 spells CASRLQGSESFF. The CDR3 DNA sequence: TGTGCCAGCAGGCTTCAGGGATCTGAGTCTTTCTTT. This rearrangement joins TRBV5-6 to TRBJ1-1, with a possible D match to TRBD1 (5 bases). Trimming removed 5 bases from V and 12 bases from J, with 17 bases in between. Germline V CDR1 and CDR2: SGHDT, YYEEEE. The CDR3 extends over 12 amino acids.

The V call is TRBV5-1, the J call TRBJ2-3; a possible D gene is TRBD1 (6 bases). V lost 4 bases, J lost 7 bases, and 10 bases lay in between. There are 12 residues in the CDR3. Germline V lookup: CDR1 SGHRS, CDR2 YFSETQ. This chain's CDR3 is CASSLDRYTQYF. In DNA form, the CDR3 reads TGCGCCAGCAGCCTGGACAGATATACGCAGTATTTT.

This chain uses TRBV2 with TRBJ1-5; D not resolved. CDR1 and CDR2 (germline): SNHLY, FYNNEI. The CDR3 is 14 amino acids. V lost 2 bases and J 7 bases, leaving 12 bases between the germline ends. This CDR3 is CASSESQVRQPQHF. CDR3 in DNA: TGTGCCAGCAGTGAATCGCAGGTTCGACAGCCCCAGCATTTT.